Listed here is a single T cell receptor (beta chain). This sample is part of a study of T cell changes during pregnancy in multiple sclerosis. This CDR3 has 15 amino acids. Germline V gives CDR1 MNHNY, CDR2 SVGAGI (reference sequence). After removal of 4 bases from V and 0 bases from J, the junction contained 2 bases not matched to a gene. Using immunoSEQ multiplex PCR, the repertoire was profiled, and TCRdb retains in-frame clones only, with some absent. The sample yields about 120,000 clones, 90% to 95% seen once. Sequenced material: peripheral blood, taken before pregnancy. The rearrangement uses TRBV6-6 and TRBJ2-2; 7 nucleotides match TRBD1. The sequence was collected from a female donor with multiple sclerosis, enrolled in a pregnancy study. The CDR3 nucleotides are TGTGCCAGCAGTTGGGACAGCGCGAACACCGGGGAGCTGTTTTTT. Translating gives CASSWDSANTGELFF.